This section outlines one T cell receptor beta chain sequence together with its context. Its antigen is unknown. The unexposed donors gave CD4+ T cells in 2011-2018, prior to COVID-19. Isolation of CD4+ T cells took place after approximately eleven days in culture. On days 3 and 7, cultures got half fresh IL-2 medium. Some clones are missing from TCRdb's copy, which holds only in-frame ones; the method was immunoSEQ multiplex PCR. The table includes 25,000 or so clones, about three quarters detected once. This entry is derived from a study of CD4 T cells in relation to SARS-CoV-2 and coronaviruses. Study context: ViraFEST: roughly 10-day antigen culture of PBMCs, then TCR beta CDR3 sequencing.

The V end was cut by 5 bases, the J end by 1 base, with 14 bases between. Germline CDR1 is SEHNR and CDR2 is FQNEAQ (reference sequence). The CDR3 is made up of 16 amino acids. The sequenced sample consisted of CD4+ T cells from PBMCs, cultured in vitro. The chain links TRBV7-9 to TRBJ1-4; maybe TRBD1 (6 bases). The sequence came from a human donor in good health. CDR3 nucleotides: TGTGCCAGCAGCCCAAGGACAGTTTTAACTAATGAAAAACTGTTTTTT. Protein: CASSPRTVLTNEKLFF.